This T cell receptor beta chain was captured by sequencing in a study of blood T cells in healthy people across ages. For the second PCR, which ran for 7 to 11 cycles, a sample-barcoded 5' primer and a J-beta primer mix were used. One entry per CDR3 protein, called by TCRdb with MiXCR from the 5' RACE reads. The data hold roughly 410,000 distinct CDR3 sequences, with roughly half observed a single time. Germline CDR1 DFQATT, CDR2 SNEGSKA (reference sequence). V lost 3 bases and J 1 base, leaving 10 bases between the germline ends. CDR3 length: 13 residues. This receptor was identified in a man aged 60 to 75 in good health. Material for sequencing was blood. The chain combines TRBV20-1 with TRBJ2-7; D may be TRBD1 or TRBD2 (5 bases each). CDR3 in amino acids: CSASEGKSYEQYF. The CDR3 DNA is TGCAGTGCTAGTGAGGGGAAGTCCTACGAGCAGTACTTC.